The 29 T cell receptor beta chains below were found in one sample sequenced in a study of blood T cell repertoires in COVID-19. Profiling relied on immunoSEQ multiplex PCR, and the TCRdb table lists in-frame clones only, not all of them. The table lists 35,000 to 55,000 clones, roughly 90% of them singletons. Specimen: peripheral blood. The receptors were sampled from a man aged 50 to 59 with active COVID-19.

The chain has TRBV5-1 and TRBJ1-6; 8 nucleotides align to TRBD1. The CDR3 length is 15 residues. V gave up 0 bases and J gave up 10 bases; unmatched junction bases: 6. CDR1 is SGHRS and CDR2 is YFSETQ in the germline V gene. As DNA, the CDR3 is TGCGCCAGCAGCTTGGATACAGGGGGAAGCTCACCCCTCCACTTT. Amino acids: CASSLDTGGSSPLHF.

The chain carries TRBV19 and TRBJ2-2; 12 bases are a match to TRBD2. Germline V lookup: CDR1 LNHDA, CDR2 SQIVND (reference sequence). This CDR3 spans 15 amino acids. J was trimmed by 5 bases and V by 4 bases; bases with no gene match: 2. CDR3 in amino acids: CASSSLAGGTGELFF. CDR3 bases: TGTGCCAGTAGTAGTCTAGCGGGGGGGACCGGGGAGCTGTTTTTT.

Concerning this clone: Compared with germline, one end of the junction differs, possibly owing to a read error. The V and J genes are TRBV6-5 and TRBJ2-5; tentative D call: TRBD1 (6 bases). Germline V gives CDR1 MNHEY, CDR2 SVGAGI. The CDR3 extends over 13 amino acids. The CDR3 reads CATSTGLQETQYF. The CDR3 coding sequence is TGTGCCACCAGTACAGGGTTGCAAGAGACCCAGTACTTC.

The chain couples TRBV25-1 to TRBJ1-2; D perhaps matches TRBD1 (6 bases). The CDR3 sequence is 13 residues long. The germline CDR1 and CDR2 sequences are MGHDK and SYGVNS. Trimming shortened V by 2 bases and J by 8 bases, and 12 bases separated the two germline ends. The CDR3, as DNA: TGTGCCAGCAGTGAAGGGGGCCTCGGGGGCTACACCTTC. Protein: CASSEGGLGGYTF.

The chain has TRBV11-2 and TRBJ2-2, with 8 bases that match TRBD2. The germline V gene encodes CDR1 SGHAT and CDR2 FQNNGV. The J segment lost 6 bases and the V segment lost 2 bases, leaving 5 bases of the junction unmatched. The CDR3 covers 15 residues. Here the CDR3 DNA reads TGTGCCAGCAGCTTATCGTTGCGGGGGGCCGGGGAGCTGTTTTTT. Residues: CASSLSLRGAGELFF. Full variable domain (rest looked up from reference TRBV11-2 and TRBJ2-2): EAGVAQSPRYKIIEKRQSVAFWCNPISGHATLYWYQQILGQGPKLLIQFQNNGVVDDSQLPKDRFSAERLKGVDSTLKIQPAKLEDSAVYLCASSLSLRGAGELFFGEGSRLTVL.

This clone was picked up one time. The rearrangement uses TRBV18 and TRBJ1-1; D call uncertain. Germline loops: CDR1 KGHSH, CDR2 LQKENI. The V and J ends lost 5 bases and 6 bases respectively, with 16 bases between them. The CDR3 extends over 14 amino acids. CDR3 DNA sequence: TGTGCCAGCTCAGCAGGTCGGCAATACGCTGAAGCTTTCTTT. Translation: CASSAGRQYAEAFF.

This clone came up a few times. The genes are TRBV13 and TRBJ1-2, with a weak D call TRBD1 (5 bases). The CDR3 is 14 amino acids. V gave up 5 bases and J gave up 3 bases, with 13 bases separating them. The V gene's germline CDR1 is PRHDT and CDR2 FYEKMQ (reference sequence). The CDR3: CASSPGRGYYGYTF. CDR3 nucleotides: TGTGCCAGCAGCCCCGGGAGGGGCTACTATGGCTACACCTTC.

The CDR3 reads CASTEMRRNEKLFF. CDR3 coding DNA: TGTGCCAGCACCGAAATGCGTAGAAATGAAAAACTGTTTTTT. The chain has TRBV5-6 and TRBJ1-4; D unresolved. The germline V gene has CDR1 SGHDT and CDR2 YYEEEE. V was shortened by 6 bases and J by 5 bases, with 14 bases between the two germline ends. The CDR3 length is 14 residues. The complete variable domain, with remaining parts taken from reference TRBV5-6 and TRBJ1-4, reads DAGVTQSPTHLIKTRGQQVTLRCSPKSGHDTVSWYQQALGQGPQFIFQYYEEEERQRGNFPDRFSGHQFPNYSSELNVNALLLGDSALYLCASTEMRRNEKLFFGSGTQLSVL.

The chain links TRBV30 to TRBJ2-5; 7 nucleotides agree with TRBD1. Germline CDR1 and CDR2: GTSNPN and SVGIG (reference sequence). The V segment lost 5 bases and the J segment 7 bases; nucleotides outside the gene matches: 7. The CDR3 spans 12 residues. This CDR3 is CAWEQGTGTQYF. The CDR3 nucleotides are TGTGCCTGGGAACAGGGGACGGGGACCCAGTACTTC.

V usage is TRBV18 and J usage is TRBJ1-1, with D possibly TRBD1 on 5 matching bases. Per the germline V gene, CDR1 is KGHSH and CDR2 is LQKENI. V lost 0 bases to trimming and J lost 3 bases, with 14 bases between them. CDR3 length: 16 amino acids. The DNA of the CDR3 is TGTGCCAGCTCACCACCCATGGGCAGGGTCCACACTGAAGCTTTCTTT. It yields the protein CASSPPMGRVHTEAFF.

This rearrangement joins TRBV4-3 to TRBJ2-6; a possible D gene is TRBD1 (5 bases). The CDR3 length is 20 residues. The V gene lost 0 bases and the J gene lost 1 base, with 19 bases spanning the gap. CDR1 LGHNA and CDR2 YSLEER come from the germline V gene. The CDR3 sequence: CASSQDPPTGLLSGANVLTF. The CDR3 DNA reads as TGCGCCAGCAGCCAAGACCCTCCTACAGGTTTACTTTCTGGGGCCAACGTCCTGACTTTC.

This chain connects TRBV27 to TRBJ1-2; no definite D call. Trimming cost V 6 bases and J 8 bases, with 22 bases left between them. CDR1 and CDR2 (germline): MNHEY, SMNVEV (reference sequence). CDR3 length equals 15 residues. DNA of the CDR3: TGTGCCAGCAGGGAGAGTGCCCAGCCTGGGTTCGGCTACACCTTC. Encoded protein: CASRESAQPGFGYTF.

The chain has TRBV19 and TRBJ1-1; D not certain. The length of the CDR3 is 12 residues. V was cut by 4 bases and J by 2 bases, with 5 bases left in between. Germline CDR1 LNHDA, CDR2 SQIVND (reference sequence). The CDR3 coding sequence is TGTGCCAGTAGTAGAACAAACACTGAAGCTTTCTTT. This gives the protein CASSRTNTEAFF.

The chain links TRBV11-3 to TRBJ1-1; D is perhaps TRBD1 (5 bases). The V and J ends lost 0 bases and 1 base respectively, with 15 bases between them. Looked up from germline, CDR1 is SGHNT and CDR2 is YENEEA. The CDR3 is 17 residues long. CDR3 amino acids: CASSLDLQVIKNTEAFF. Written as DNA, the CDR3 is TGTGCCAGCAGCTTAGACCTACAGGTGATTAAGAACACTGAAGCTTTCTTT.

The rearrangement joins TRBV7-9 to TRBJ1-2, with a weak D call TRBD1 (5 bases). V shed 3 bases and J shed 4 bases, with 12 bases lying between them. This CDR3 is 14 amino acids long. The germline gives CDR1 SEHNR, CDR2 FQNEAQ (reference sequence). CDR3 bases: TGTGCCAGCAGCTTCCAGACAGCTATCTATGGCTACACCTTC. This gives the protein CASSFQTAIYGYTF.

The chain recombines TRBV7-9 with TRBJ2-3; 9 nucleotides line up with TRBD1. CDR3 length equals 15 residues. Losses at the gene ends were 4 bases for V and 6 bases for J; bases not matched to a gene: 8. Germline values: CDR1 SEHNR, CDR2 FQNEAQ (reference sequence). The CDR3 here is CASSSGTGLSDTQYF. The CDR3 bases are TGTGCCAGCAGCTCCGGGACAGGGTTATCCGATACGCAGTATTTT.

The chain links TRBV12-3 or TRBV12-4 to TRBJ2-3, with 7 bases matching TRBD2. V dropped 8 bases and J dropped 5; count of bases not matched to a gene: 7. This CDR3 is built from 13 residues. The CDR3 bases are TGTGCCAGCCAGCGGGGTGACGGAGATACGCAGTATTTT. It encodes CASQRGDGDTQYF.

The chain joins TRBV11-2 to TRBJ2-7; no clear D. Per the germline V gene, CDR1 is SGHAT and CDR2 is FQNNGV. The CDR3 runs 12 residues. The V end lost 2 bases, the J end lost 5 bases, and 7 bases lay between the germline ends. CDR3 residues: CASSLSRDEQYF. Here the CDR3 DNA reads TGTGCCAGCAGCTTATCACGGGACGAGCAGTACTTC.

The rearrangement joins TRBV10-1 to TRBJ1-1; D is perhaps TRBD1 (5 bases). V was shortened by 6 bases and J by 3 bases, with 5 bases between the two germline ends. The CDR3 consists of 11 residues. Per the germline V gene, CDR1 is WNHNN and CDR2 is SYGVQD (reference sequence). The CDR3 coding sequence is TGCGCCAGCAGACAGGACACTGAAGCTTTCTTT. Encoded protein: CASRQDTEAFF.

CDR3 sequence: CASSPRQGAWYGYTF. In DNA, the CDR3 is TGTGCCAGCAGTCCACGACAGGGGGCTTGGTATGGCTACACCTTC. This chain connects TRBV27 to TRBJ1-2, with 10 bases matching TRBD1. There are 15 residues in the CDR3. V trimming: 5 bases; J trimming: 5 bases; junction bases outside the gene matches: 8. Germline values: CDR1 MNHEY, CDR2 SMNVEV (reference sequence).

This chain uses TRBV4-1 with TRBJ1-2, with D possibly TRBD1 on 5 matching bases. The germline CDR1 and CDR2 sequences are MGHRA and YSYEKL. This CDR3 has 14 amino acids. V lost 2 bases to trimming and J lost 7 bases, with 14 bases between them. CDR3 coding DNA: TGCGCCAGCAGCCAATCGCAGGGTTTGGGTGGCTACACCTTC. Protein sequence: CASSQSQGLGGYTF.

The gene calls are TRBV15 and TRBJ1-5, with D possibly being TRBD1 (5 bases). This CDR3 has 17 amino acids. Germline CDR1 reads LNHNV; CDR2 reads YYDKDF (reference sequence). Trimming took 0 bases from V and 1 from J, leaving 13 bases between them. This CDR3 reads CATSRDWAAGSNQPQHF. The CDR3 region has the DNA TGTGCCACCAGCAGAGATTGGGCGGCAGGGAGCAATCAGCCCCAGCATTTT.

The chain links TRBV19 to TRBJ1-3; D is unresolved. The V end was cut by 5 bases, the J end by 0 bases, with 11 bases between. The CDR3 is made up of 15 amino acids. CDR1 and CDR2 from the germline V gene are LNHDA and SQIVND (reference sequence). CDR3 bases: TGTGCCAGTAGTGCTAGCCTAAGCTCTGGAAACACCATATATTTT. Its translation: CASSASLSSGNTIYF.

The chain has TRBV15 and TRBJ1-5, with D maybe TRBD1 (6 bases). Germline values: CDR1 LNHNV, CDR2 YYDKDF (reference sequence). With 0 bases removed from V and 2 bases from J, the gap between germline ends came to 14 bases. This CDR3 is 17 amino acids long. The CDR3 spells CATSRDLVAGGNQPQHF. The CDR3 DNA is TGTGCCACCAGCAGAGATCTAGTGGCAGGGGGCAATCAGCCCCAGCATTTT.

The rearrangement joins TRBV6-4 to TRBJ1-6, with TRBD1 as a possible D gene (5 bases). V lost 0 bases, J lost 5 bases, and 8 bases lay in between. In germline, CDR1 is MRHNA, CDR2 SNTAGT. The CDR3 length is 15 residues. CDR3 residues: CASSDSAGNNSPLHF. The CDR3 region has the DNA TGTGCCAGCAGTGACTCGGCAGGGAATAATTCACCCCTCCACTTT.

The rearrangement uses TRBV10-3 and TRBJ2-5; TRBD1 aligns across 10 bases. This CDR3 region has 20 residues. Germline lookup yields CDR1 ENHRY and CDR2 SYGVKD. V dropped 4 bases and J dropped 5; count of bases not matched to a gene: 22. CDR3 nucleotide sequence: TGTGCCATCAGTGGGAGGGACAGGGGAAATTCCCAAGTCTCGCTTGAGACCCAGTACTTC. This encodes CAISGRDRGNSQVSLETQYF.

The V call is TRBV6-5, the J call TRBJ1-2; D perhaps matches TRBD1 (5 bases). CDR3 size: 12 residues. V lost 7 bases, J lost 8 bases, and 14 bases lay in between. Germline CDR1 MNHEY, CDR2 SVGAGI. The CDR3 nucleotides read TGTGCCAGCACCAAACGTCAGGGAGGCTACACCTTC. Protein: CASTKRQGGYTF.

The chain carries TRBV2 and TRBJ2-7, with TRBD2 identical over 8 bases. This CDR3 contains 14 residues. CDR1 is SNHLY and CDR2 is FYNNEI in the germline V gene. J gave up 0 bases and V 4 bases, and 2 bases lay outside the gene matches. The CDR3 is CASSGTSSSYEQYF. The CDR3 nucleotides are TGTGCCAGCAGTGGGACTAGCAGCTCCTACGAGCAGTACTTC. Drawing the rest from reference TRBV2 and TRBJ2-7, the complete variable domain is EPEVTQTPSHQVTQMGQEVILRCVPISNHLYFYWYRQILGQKVEFLVSFYNNEISEKSEIFDDQFSVERPDGSNFTLKIRSTKLEDSAMYFCASSGTSSSYEQYFGPGTRLTVT.

The CDR3: CASSPSSGGQETQYF. The DNA of the CDR3 is TGTGCCAGCTCACCATCTAGCGGGGGGCAAGAGACCCAGTACTTC. The chain employs TRBV18 and TRBJ2-5; 11 bases are shared with TRBD2. Trimming cost V 2 bases and J 2 bases; bases outside gene matches: 1. This CDR3 is 15 amino acids long. The germline CDR1 and CDR2 sequences are KGHSH and LQKENI.